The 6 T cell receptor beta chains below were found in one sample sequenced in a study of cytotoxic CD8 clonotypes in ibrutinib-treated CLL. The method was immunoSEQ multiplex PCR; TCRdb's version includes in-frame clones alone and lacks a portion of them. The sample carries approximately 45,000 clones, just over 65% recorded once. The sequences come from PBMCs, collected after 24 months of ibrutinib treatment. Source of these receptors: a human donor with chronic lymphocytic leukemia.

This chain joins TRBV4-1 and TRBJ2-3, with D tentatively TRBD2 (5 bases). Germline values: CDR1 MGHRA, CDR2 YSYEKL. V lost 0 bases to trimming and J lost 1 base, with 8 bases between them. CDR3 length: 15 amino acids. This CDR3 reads CASSQDGSGTDTQYF. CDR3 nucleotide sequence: TGCGCCAGCAGCCAAGACGGTAGCGGCACAGATACGCAGTATTTT.

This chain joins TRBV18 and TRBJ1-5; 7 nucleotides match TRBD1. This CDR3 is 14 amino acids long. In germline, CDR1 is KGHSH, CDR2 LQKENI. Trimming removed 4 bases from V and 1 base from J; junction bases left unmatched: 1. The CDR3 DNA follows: TGTGCCAGCTCACGGGGACAGAGCAATCAGCCCCAGCATTTT. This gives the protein CASSRGQSNQPQHF.

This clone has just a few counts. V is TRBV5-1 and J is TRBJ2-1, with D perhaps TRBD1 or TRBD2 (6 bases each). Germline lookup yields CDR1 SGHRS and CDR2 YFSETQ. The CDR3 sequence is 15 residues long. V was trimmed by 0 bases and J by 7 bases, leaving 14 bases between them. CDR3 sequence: CASSLAGGTINEQFF. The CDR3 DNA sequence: TGCGCCAGCAGCTTGGCCGGGGGCACGATTAATGAGCAGTTCTTC.

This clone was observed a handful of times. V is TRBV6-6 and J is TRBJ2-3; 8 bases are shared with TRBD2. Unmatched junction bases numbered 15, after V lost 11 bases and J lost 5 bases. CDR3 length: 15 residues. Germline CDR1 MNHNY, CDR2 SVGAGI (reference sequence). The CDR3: CAVTGGAESQDTQYF. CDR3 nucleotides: TGTGCCGTTACGGGGGGGGCGGAGTCTCAAGATACGCAGTATTTT.

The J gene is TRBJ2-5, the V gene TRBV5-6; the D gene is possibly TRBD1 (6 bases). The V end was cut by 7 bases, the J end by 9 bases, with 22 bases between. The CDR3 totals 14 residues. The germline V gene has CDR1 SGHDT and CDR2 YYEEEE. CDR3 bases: TGTGCCAGCTCCCTCCTGGAAGGGGGAGCTCCCCAGTACTTC. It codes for CASSLLEGGAPQYF.

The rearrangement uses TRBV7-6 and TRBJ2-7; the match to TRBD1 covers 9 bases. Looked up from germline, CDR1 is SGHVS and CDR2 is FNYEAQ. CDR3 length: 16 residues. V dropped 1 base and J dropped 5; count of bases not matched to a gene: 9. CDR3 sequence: CASSLDPGQGSNEQYF. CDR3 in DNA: TGTGCCAGCAGCTTAGATCCGGGACAGGGTAGCAACGAGCAGTACTTC.